This TCR beta chain was recorded in a study of blood T cell repertoires in COVID-19. Germline CDR1 and CDR2: SNHLY and FYNNEI. The V and J ends lost 6 bases and 7 bases respectively, with 18 bases between them. The CDR3 runs to 15 residues. TCRdb's copy holds only in-frame clones and misses some; the assay was immunoSEQ multiplex PCR. The table includes fewer than 150,000 clones, 70% to 90% detected once. The sequence came from a human donor in a cohort sampled during active COVID-19. The chain combines TRBV2 with TRBJ1-4; a possible D gene is TRBD1 (5 bases). The sequenced sample consisted of peripheral blood. The CDR3 DNA is TGTGCCAGCAGGTCTAACGGTTGGACAAGTGAAAAACTGTTTTTT. Translation gives CASRSNGWTSEKLFF.